This T cell receptor beta chain stems from a study of shared clonotypes between healthy human individuals (dated by TCRdb to 2018 to 2020). Notes on the research overall: The cohort comprised two women and a few men aged 18 to 49 years. Blood TCR repertoires of several healthy adults were deeply sequenced to estimate repertoire size and the extent of clonotype sharing between individuals. For each donor, three plates each were used for CD4 naive and CD4 memory, two plates were used for CD8 naive, and one plate was used for CD8 memory. Libraries were prepared and TCR repertoires were sequenced by different laboratories using diverse techniques, in order to increase sequencing depth and limit assay-specific biases. Between about 0.9 and 9 billion PBMCs per donor were obtained by leukapheresis.

The donors were healthy, HIV-negative adults who had no recently reported acute infections or vaccinations. Only Caucasian adults living in Nashville, Tennessee, USA were represented among the donors. Magnetic negative selection was used to enrich CD4+ T cells, after which naive cells were positively selected on CD45RA and the negative fraction became the memory subset. Blood was collected by leukapheresis, and PBMCs were isolated by Ficoll-Histopaque density gradient centrifugation and then cryopreserved in liquid nitrogen vapor phase. Analytical flow cytometry was used to check the purity and quantity of every magnetically sorted T cell population. Genomic DNA was isolated from each sorted fraction and quantified by UV absorbance on a Nanodrop 2000c. This clone has only a few counts. Its antigen is currently not known. Base qualities are missing; no much larger clone stands one base away. Results the study describes overall, beyond this receptor: Sampling was restricted to blood, and TCR repertoires in tissue are likely to differ from TCR repertoires in blood. Even with the large sequencing depth, rarefaction of the sorted-subset datasets indicated that sequencing was incomplete. Compared with non-shared clonotypes, clonotypes shared by all four sorted-subset donors had higher generation probabilities. The small number of donors limited the genetic and exposure-history diversity represented. Larger estimated clonotype richness was generally found for naive subsets than for memory subsets. Sharing across a few donors was observed for around 5% of naive CD4, over 3% of naive CD8, about 2.5% of memory CD4, and around 0.44% of memory CD8 clonotypes. Pairwise subsampling indicated that sequencing depth was expected to affect the degree of clonotype sharing among donors.

Reading the germline V gene (reference sequence) gives CDR1 MNHEY and CDR2 SMNVEV. The CDR3 covers 15 residues, taking in both the cysteine and the phenylalanine. The DNA shown is the 45-base CDR3, in frame from base 1. Deletion took 2 bases off V and 4 bases off J, with a span of 11 bases between the germline ends. Using the deep immunoSEQ assay, TCR CDR3 regions were amplified from genomic DNA by multiplex PCR. Genomic DNA extracted from each cell subset was distributed evenly over all wells of several immunoSEQ 96-well plates, and each plate served as one replicate. Each replicate PCR for sorted subsets received about 0.2 ug genomic DNA, equal to 30,000 or so T cell genomes. Purified libraries were measured with a Qubit 3.0 fluorometer, size-checked on a Bioanalyzer 2100, and measured again with the KAPA Library Quantification kit. Every immunoSEQ 96-well plate was sequenced on a dedicated single-read 150-cycle Illumina NextSeq 550 flow cell. In the paper's pipeline: Because only junctional sequences without quality scores were contained in the immunoSEQ output, filtering matching that applied to full-length reads could not be performed. To assign V/J genes and CDR3, sequences were annotated using PyIR, a Python wrapper for IgBLAST v1.9, with IMGT germline references. Any read was removed if the V/J assignment was weak (E-value above 1e-6), the CDR3 was missing, or the read contained stop codons, out-of-frame junctions, or ambiguous translated residues. V3J clonotypes were defined by identical inferred V gene, J gene, and CDR3 amino acid sequence. Percentage overlap between repertoires was computed as shared unique clonotypes divided by the size of the smaller repertoire. RTK rarefaction, the Chao1 estimator, and Recon v2.1 estimates of unobserved clonotypes were used to assess repertoire richness. OLGA was used to compute generation probabilities for all TCRbeta clonotypes that the gDNA method yielded from a few donors. TCRdb holds this immuneACCESS table with in-frame rearrangements only. Some clones are missing; in checked studies, unresolved V genes explain under half, and the rest has no known cause. That table gives V, J and clone size, and the DNA gave D and trimming. The table for this sample lists some 900,000 clones; 76% of them were counted only once. 1.5% of the sample goes to the ten largest clones.

The receptor comes from a man younger than 35 in good health. Recombination joined TRBV27 with TRBJ1-4; the D segment could be TRBD1, given 5 matching bases. The sequenced sample was memory CD4+ T cells sorted from blood. This specimen's cell subset or site label, interpreted: CD45RA-negative fraction. The CDR3 region reads CASSLDGRGNEKLFF. The nucleotides read TGTGCCAGCAGTTTAGACGGGAGGGGTAATGAAAAACTGTTTTTT.